This T cell receptor beta chain was recovered during a study of shared clonotypes between healthy human individuals (dated by TCRdb to 2019 to 2021). For the study in its entirety: The cohort comprised a couple of women and a few men aged 18 to 49 years. For each donor, CD4 naive and CD4 memory were each run on three plates, CD8 naive on two plates, and CD8 memory on one plate. Blood TCR repertoires of several healthy adults were deeply sequenced to estimate repertoire size and the extent of clonotype sharing between individuals. To increase sequencing depth and limit assay-specific biases, different laboratories used diverse techniques to prepare libraries and sequence TCR repertoires. Per donor, leukapheresis produced somewhere between about 0.94 and 9.5 billion PBMCs.

The donors were healthy, HIV-negative adults who had no recently reported acute infections or vaccinations. Every donor was a Caucasian adult residing in Nashville, Tennessee, USA. The CD8 memory samples were a combination of magnetically selected CD45RO+ cells and CCR7-negative CD45RA+ effector memory (TemRA) cells. Blood was obtained by leukapheresis, after which PBMCs were separated by Ficoll-Histopaque density gradient centrifugation and cryopreserved in liquid nitrogen vapor phase. Analytical flow cytometry was used to check the purity and quantity of each magnetically sorted T cell population. Each sorted fraction had its genomic DNA isolated and then quantified by UV absorbance on a Nanodrop 2000c. On the study overall, not on this receptor specifically: Across four donors, 4.5% to 6.5% of naive CD4, 3% to 3.5% of naive CD8, roughly 2.2% of memory CD4, and roughly 0.4% of memory CD8 clonotypes were shared. Rarefaction of sorted-subset datasets indicated incomplete sequencing despite the large sequencing depth. Naive subsets generally had larger estimated clonotype richness than memory subsets. Compared with non-shared clonotypes, the clonotypes found in all four sorted-subset donors had higher generation probabilities. Only blood was sampled, and tissue TCR repertoires likely differ from those in blood. Pairwise subsampling indicated that sequencing depth was expected to affect the degree of clonotype sharing among donors. Because the study included a small number of donors, the genetic and exposure-history diversity represented was limited.

Using the deep immunoSEQ assay, TCR CDR3 regions were amplified from genomic DNA by multiplex PCR. Extracted genomic DNA from each cell subset was spread evenly across all wells of several immunoSEQ 96-well plates, with each plate serving as a replicate. Each replicate PCR for sorted subsets received about 210 ng genomic DNA, equal to some 32,000 T cell genomes. Purified libraries were quantified with a Qubit 3.0 fluorometer, sized on a Bioanalyzer 2100, and re-quantified with the KAPA Library Quantification kit. A separate single-read 150-cycle Illumina NextSeq 550 flow cell was used to sequence each immunoSEQ 96-well plate. The authors' analysis ran thus. Because the immunoSEQ output held only junctional sequences and lacked quality scores, the filtering could not match the filtering applied to full-length reads. Sequences were annotated with PyIR, a Python wrapper for IgBLAST v1.9, using IMGT germline references to assign V/J genes and CDR3. Reads were filtered out if the reads had weak V/J assignments (E-value above 1e-6), no CDR3, stop codons, out-of-frame junctions, or ambiguous translated residues. A V3J clonotype was defined by an identical inferred V gene, J gene, and CDR3 amino acid sequence. Percentage overlap between repertoires was computed as shared unique clonotypes divided by the size of the smaller repertoire. RTK rarefaction, the Chao1 estimator, and Recon v2.1 estimates of unobserved clonotypes were used to assess repertoire richness. OLGA was used to compute generation probabilities for all TCRbeta clonotypes that the gDNA method yielded from a handful of donors. In TCRdb, the immuneACCESS table is reduced to in-frame sequences with V and J assigned. These tables do not hold every clone; where another copy was compared, an unresolved V gene accounts for under half, and the others remain unexplained. V and J calls plus clone size are reproduced from that table; the DNA served to infer D and trimming. The sample table lists 600,000 to 750,000 clones, 90% of them with a count of one. Of the sample, 34% falls within the top ten clones.

Regarding this clone: Its cognate antigen has yet to be identified. Base quality data are lacking; no much larger clone is found one base away.

The TCR sequence derives from a man between 18 and 35 years old in good health. Some clones in this sample may be carry-over from other donors' samples. Sequencing used memory CD8+ T cells from PBMCs. The cell subset or site label of this sample denotes: CD45RO+ cells pooled with CCR7-negative TemRA cells.

CDR3 protein: CASSVRGEPQHF. The nucleotide sequence is given as TGTGCCAGCAGCGTCAGGGGTGAGCCCCAGCATTTT. Here the chain combines TRBV7-6 and TRBJ1-5; D gene: possibly TRBD1, on 6 matching bases. Reading the germline V gene gives CDR1 SGHVS and CDR2 FNYEAQ. V loses 5 bases, J loses 8 bases, and the germline ends lie 10 bases apart. Taken from cysteine to phenylalanine, the CDR3 has 12 residues. CDR3 DNA is the only sequence kept; it has 36 bases, read in frame from the first base.